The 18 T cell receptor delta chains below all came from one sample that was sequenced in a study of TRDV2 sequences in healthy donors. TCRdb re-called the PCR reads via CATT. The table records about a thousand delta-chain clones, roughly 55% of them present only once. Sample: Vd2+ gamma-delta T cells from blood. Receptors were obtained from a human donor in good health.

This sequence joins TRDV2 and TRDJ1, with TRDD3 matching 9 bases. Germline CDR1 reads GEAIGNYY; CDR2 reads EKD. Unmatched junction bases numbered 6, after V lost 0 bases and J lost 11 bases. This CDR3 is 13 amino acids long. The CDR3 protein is CACDTLGDTRLIF. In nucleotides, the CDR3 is TGTGCCTGTGACACCTTAGGGGATACGAGGCTCATCTTT.

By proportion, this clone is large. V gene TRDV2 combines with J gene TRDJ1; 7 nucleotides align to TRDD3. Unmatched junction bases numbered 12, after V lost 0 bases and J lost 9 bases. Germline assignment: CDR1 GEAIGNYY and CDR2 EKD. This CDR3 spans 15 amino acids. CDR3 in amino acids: CACDTVQVTGVELIF. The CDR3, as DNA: TGTGCCTGTGACACCGTCCAGGTCACTGGGGTAGAACTCATCTTT.

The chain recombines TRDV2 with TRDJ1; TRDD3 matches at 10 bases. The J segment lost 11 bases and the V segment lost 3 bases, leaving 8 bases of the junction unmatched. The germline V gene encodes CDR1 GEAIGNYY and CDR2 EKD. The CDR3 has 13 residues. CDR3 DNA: TGTGCCTGTGACGGCTTGGGGGATACTAAGCTCATCTTT. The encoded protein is CACDGLGDTKLIF.

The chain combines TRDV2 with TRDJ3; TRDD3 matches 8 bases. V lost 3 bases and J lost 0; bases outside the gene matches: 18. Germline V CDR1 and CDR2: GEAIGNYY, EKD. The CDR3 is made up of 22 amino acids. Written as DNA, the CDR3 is TGTGCCTGTGACCCCACCCCAAGTACTGGGGGGCCTAGCTCCTGGGACACCCGACAGATGTTTTTC. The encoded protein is CACDPTPSTGGPSSWDTRQMFF.

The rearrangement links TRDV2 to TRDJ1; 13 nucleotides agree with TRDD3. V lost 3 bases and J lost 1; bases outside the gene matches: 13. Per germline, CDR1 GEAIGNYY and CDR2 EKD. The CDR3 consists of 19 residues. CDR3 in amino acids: CACDALLGDTRGGTDKLIF. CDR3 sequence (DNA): TGTGCCTGTGACGCCCTACTGGGGGATACGCGCGGGGGCACCGATAAACTCATCTTT.

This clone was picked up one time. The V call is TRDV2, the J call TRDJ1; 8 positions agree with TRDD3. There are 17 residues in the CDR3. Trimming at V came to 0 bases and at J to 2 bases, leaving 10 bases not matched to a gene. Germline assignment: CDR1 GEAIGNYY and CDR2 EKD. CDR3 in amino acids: CACDTVSAGGVTDKLIF. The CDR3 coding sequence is TGTGCCTGTGACACCGTTAGTGCTGGGGGAGTGACCGATAAACTCATCTTT.

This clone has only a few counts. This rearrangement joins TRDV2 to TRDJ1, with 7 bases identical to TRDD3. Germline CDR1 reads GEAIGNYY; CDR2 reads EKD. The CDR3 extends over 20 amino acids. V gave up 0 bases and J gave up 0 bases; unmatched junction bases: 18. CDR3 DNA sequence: TGTGCCTGTGACACCGTGGGGGACCATTTAAACCAGCTGTACACCGATAAACTCATCTTT. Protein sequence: CACDTVGDHLNQLYTDKLIF.

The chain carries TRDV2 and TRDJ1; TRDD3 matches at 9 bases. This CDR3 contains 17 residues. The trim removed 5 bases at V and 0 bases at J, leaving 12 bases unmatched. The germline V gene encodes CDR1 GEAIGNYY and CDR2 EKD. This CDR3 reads CACVPLLGDAYTDKLIF. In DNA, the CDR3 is TGTGCCTGTGTCCCTCTACTGGGGGACGCGTACACCGATAAACTCATCTTT.

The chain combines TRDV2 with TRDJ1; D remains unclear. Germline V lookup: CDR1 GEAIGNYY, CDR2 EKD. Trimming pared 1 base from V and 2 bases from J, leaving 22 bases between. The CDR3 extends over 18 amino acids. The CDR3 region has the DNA TGTGCCTGTGACACTCTCTACCGCAGTGAGATAGATACCGATAAACTCATCTTT. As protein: CACDTLYRSEIDTDKLIF.

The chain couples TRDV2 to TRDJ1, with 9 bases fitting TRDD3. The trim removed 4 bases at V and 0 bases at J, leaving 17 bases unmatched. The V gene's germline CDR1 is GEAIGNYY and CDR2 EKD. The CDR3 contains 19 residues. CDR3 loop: CACDTLSTGGESDTDKLIF. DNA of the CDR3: TGTGCCTGTGATACGCTCAGTACTGGGGGAGAGTCTGACACCGATAAACTCATCTTT.

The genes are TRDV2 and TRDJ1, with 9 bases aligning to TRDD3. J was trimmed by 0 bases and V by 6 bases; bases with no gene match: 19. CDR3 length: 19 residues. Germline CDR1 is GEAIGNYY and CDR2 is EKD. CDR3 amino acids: CACLPVPPGGLPYTDKLIF. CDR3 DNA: TGTGCCTGTCTGCCTGTGCCGCCTGGGGGATTACCCTACACCGATAAACTCATCTTT.

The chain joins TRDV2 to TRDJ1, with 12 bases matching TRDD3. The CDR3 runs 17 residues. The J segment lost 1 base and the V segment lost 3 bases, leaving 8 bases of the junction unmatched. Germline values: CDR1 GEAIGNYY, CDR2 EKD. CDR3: CACDALLGDTTTDKLIF. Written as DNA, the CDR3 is TGTGCCTGTGACGCACTACTGGGGGATACAACCACCGATAAACTCATCTTT.

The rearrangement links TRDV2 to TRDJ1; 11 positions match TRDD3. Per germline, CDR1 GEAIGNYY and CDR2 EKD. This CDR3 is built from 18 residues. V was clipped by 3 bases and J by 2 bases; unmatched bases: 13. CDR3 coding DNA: TGTGCCTGTGACGCCGTAAGACTGGGGGATAGGCCGACCGATAAACTCATCTTT. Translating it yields CACDAVRLGDRPTDKLIF.

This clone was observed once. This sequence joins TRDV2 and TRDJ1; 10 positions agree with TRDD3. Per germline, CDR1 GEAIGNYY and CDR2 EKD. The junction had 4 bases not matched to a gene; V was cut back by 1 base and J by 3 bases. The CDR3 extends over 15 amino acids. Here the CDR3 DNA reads TGTGCCTGTGACACGCTGGGGGATATCCCCGATAAACTCATCTTT. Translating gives CACDTLGDIPDKLIF.

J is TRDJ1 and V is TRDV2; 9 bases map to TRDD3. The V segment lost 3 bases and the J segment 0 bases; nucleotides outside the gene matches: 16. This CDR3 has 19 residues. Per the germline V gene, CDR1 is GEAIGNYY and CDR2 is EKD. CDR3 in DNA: TGTGCCTGTGACTCGCTACTACTGGGGGACAGTCACTACACCGATAAACTCATCTTT. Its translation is CACDSLLLGDSHYTDKLIF.

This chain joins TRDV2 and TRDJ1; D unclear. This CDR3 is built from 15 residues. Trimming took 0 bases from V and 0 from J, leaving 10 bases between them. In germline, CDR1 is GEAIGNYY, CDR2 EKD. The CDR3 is CACDTLRPHTDKLIF. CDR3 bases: TGTGCCTGTGACACCCTAAGACCCCACACCGATAAACTCATCTTT.

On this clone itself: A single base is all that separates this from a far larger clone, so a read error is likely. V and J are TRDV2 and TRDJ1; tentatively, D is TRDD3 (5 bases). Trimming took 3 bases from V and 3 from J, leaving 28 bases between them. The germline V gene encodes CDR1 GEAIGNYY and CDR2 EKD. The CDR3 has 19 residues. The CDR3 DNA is TGTGCCTGTGACCCATTACGCCCCAGGGGGTTATTGTACCCCGATAAACTCATCTTT. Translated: CACDPLRPRGLLYPDKLIF.

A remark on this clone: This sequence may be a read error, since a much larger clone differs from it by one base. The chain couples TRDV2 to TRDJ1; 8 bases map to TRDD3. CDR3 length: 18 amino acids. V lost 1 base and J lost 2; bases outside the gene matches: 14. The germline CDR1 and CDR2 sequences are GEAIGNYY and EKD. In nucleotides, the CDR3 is TGTGCCTGTGACACGTTGAAACTGGGGGTCGCCGAAACCGATAAACTCATCTTT. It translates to CACDTLKLGVAETDKLIF.